The 27 T cell receptor beta chains given below trace back to one sample, sequenced in a study of post-analysis software for immune sequencing data. Presence of unique molecular identifiers characterized the TCR beta cDNA libraries. TCRdb itself ran the PCR reads through MiXCR, one entry per CDR3 protein. The data show roughly 410,000 distinct CDR3 sequences, with roughly 36% seen just once and 13% held by the top ten. Regarding the study as a whole: Five TRBV segments were significantly more frequent in patients than in controls. TRBV5-6, TRBV5-1 and TRBV20-1 were among these segments.

The antigens of these receptors remain unknown. The sequenced sample consisted of blood. Receptors were obtained from a girl aged 5-17 years with multiple sclerosis.

In this sample, this clonotype turned up a few times. This chain uses TRBV13 with TRBJ2-1, with 9 bases fitting TRBD1. The CDR3 consists of 12 residues. Germline V gene data show CDR1 as PRHDT and CDR2 as FYEKMQ (reference sequence). This CDR3 is CAAGTGTNEQFF. DNA for the CDR3: TGTGCTGCCGGGACAGGGACCAATGAGCAGTTCTTC.

There are a few counts of this clonotype. DNA for the CDR3: TGCGCCAGCAGTTCCCAGATTAACTATGGCTACACCTTC. It codes for CASSSQINYGYTF. This chain uses TRBV5-1 with TRBJ1-2, with D unclear. The CDR3 consists of 13 residues. Trimming stripped 5 bases from V and 1 base from J, with 9 bases between. The germline V gene has CDR1 SGHRS and CDR2 YFSETQ.

The chain combines TRBV12-3 or TRBV12-4 with TRBJ1-2; D remains unclear. V lost 3 bases and J 6 bases, leaving 11 bases between the germline ends. The CDR3 has 13 residues. CDR3 in DNA: TGTGCCAGCAGTTTGGATGGGAGGCATGGCTACACCTTC. It yields the protein CASSLDGRHGYTF.

The genes are TRBV7-3 and TRBJ1-1; possible D gene TRBD1, 5 bases. V was shortened by 6 bases and J by 4 bases, with 15 bases between the two germline ends. In germline, CDR1 is SGHTA, CDR2 FQGTGA. There are 14 residues in the CDR3. CDR3 amino acids: CASSPLGGSTEAFF. As DNA, the CDR3 is TGTGCCAGCAGTCCCCTTGGGGGGAGCACTGAAGCTTTCTTT.

This rearrangement joins TRBV6-2 or TRBV6-3 to TRBJ2-1, with 11 positions matching TRBD2. The trim removed 8 bases at V and 5 bases at J, leaving 14 bases unmatched. This CDR3 is built from 17 residues. Germline CDR1 is MNHEY and CDR2 is SVGEGT. The CDR3 is CASGLLLAGVVDNEQFF. In nucleotides, the CDR3 is TGTGCCAGCGGCCTTTTACTAGCGGGGGTGGTTGACAATGAGCAGTTCTTC.

V gene TRBV28 combines with J gene TRBJ1-5, with D unresolved. Germline V gene lookup returns CDR1 MDHEN and CDR2 SYDVKM. This CDR3 is 14 amino acids long. Trimming removed 2 bases from V and 3 bases from J, with 8 bases in between. As DNA, the CDR3 is TGTGCCAGCAGTTTAAGGGCAGACAATCAGCCCCAGCATTTT. It is translated as CASSLRADNQPQHF. The variable domain in full, with the rest retrieved from reference TRBV28 and TRBJ1-5, is DVKVTQSSRYLVKRTGEKVFLECVQDMDHENMFWYRQDPGLGLRLIYFSYDVKMKEKGDIPEGYSVSREKKERFSLILESASTNQTSMYLCASSLRADNQPQHFGDGTRLSIL.

The rearrangement links TRBV20-1 to TRBJ2-5; 11 positions agree with TRBD1. The assigned J gene may be wrong: the sequence end matches TRBJ2-7 better. The CDR3 consists of 15 residues. Germline V lookup: CDR1 DFQATT, CDR2 SNEGSKA (reference sequence). CDR3 coding DNA: TGCAGTGCTAGTTCCGCCGGGACAGGGGGGATCGAGCAGTACTTC. Protein: CSASSAGTGGIEQYF.

This clonotype was observed at least ten times. This chain connects TRBV6-5 to TRBJ2-1; 9 bases agree with TRBD2. Germline CDR1 is MNHEY and CDR2 is SVGAGI. This CDR3 has 15 residues. Trimming at V came to 10 bases and at J to 2 bases, leaving 9 bases not matched to a gene. DNA of the CDR3: TGTGCCACTATGGGGGGCGGGGGGGCCTACAATGAGCAGTTCTTC. Amino acids: CATMGGGGAYNEQFF.

In its sample, this clonotype was seen a few times. The rearrangement uses TRBV28 and TRBJ2-7, with TRBD2 matching over 12 bases. Germline CDR1 is MDHEN and CDR2 is SYDVKM. The CDR3 extends over 16 amino acids. V was clipped by 2 bases and J by 1 base; unmatched bases: 3. The CDR3 sequence: CASSLTLAGGSYEQYF. The CDR3 coding sequence is TGTGCCAGCAGTTTAACCCTAGCGGGGGGGTCCTACGAGCAGTACTTC. Using reference TRBV28 and TRBJ2-7 for the parts outside the CDR3, the full variable domain is DVKVTQSSRYLVKRTGEKVFLECVQDMDHENMFWYRQDPGLGLRLIYFSYDVKMKEKGDIPEGYSVSREKKERFSLILESASTNQTSMYLCASSLTLAGGSYEQYFGPGTRLTVT.

This clonotype came up a few times. The chain recombines TRBV7-8 with TRBJ2-5; D not resolved. Trimming removed 2 bases at V and 5 bases at J, with 12 bases between. CDR1 is SGHVS and CDR2 is FQNEAQ in the germline V gene. This CDR3 contains 14 residues. Here the CDR3 reads CASSLTVLVETQYF. CDR3 in DNA: TGTGCCAGCAGCTTAACTGTTTTGGTGGAGACCCAGTACTTC.

This clonotype has more than one count but fewer than ten. This chain links TRBV6-1 with TRBJ1-2; 7 positions match TRBD1. Germline CDR1 MNHNS, CDR2 SASEGT. V gave up 3 bases and J gave up 3 bases; unmatched junction bases: 1. The CDR3 runs to 13 residues. As DNA, the CDR3 is TGTGCCAGCAGTGATGGGACAGACTATGGCTACACCTTC. Its translation: CASSDGTDYGYTF.

This clonotype has just a few counts. This chain connects TRBV12-3 or TRBV12-4 to TRBJ2-7, with TRBD1 identical over 7 bases. The CDR3 is made up of 14 amino acids. Trimming took 4 bases from V and 2 from J; bases not matched to a gene: 5. The CDR3 nucleotides are TGTGCCAGCAGTTCTCAGACAGGGCCCTACGAGCAGTACTTC. Its translation: CASSSQTGPYEQYF.

Comments on this clonotype: This may arise from a read error, as a much more abundant clone is one base away. The chain joins TRBV7-8 to TRBJ2-7; a possible D gene is TRBD1 (5 bases). The V end was cut by 2 bases, the J end by 5 bases, with 10 bases between. This CDR3 is built from 13 residues. Germline lookup yields CDR1 SGHVS and CDR2 FQNEAQ. DNA of the CDR3: TGTGCCAGCAGCTTAAGGGGCGCCCACGAGCAGTACTTC. Amino acid sequence: CASSLRGAHEQYF.

The CDR3 coding sequence is TGTGCCAGCAGCCAAGATCGTCGGCAAGCGGGGGTTTTTCAAGAGACCCAGTACTTC. This encodes CASSQDRRQAGVFQETQYF. This chain links TRBV3-1 with TRBJ2-5, with 8 bases matching TRBD2. V lost 0 bases and J lost 2; bases outside the gene matches: 14. The germline V gene has CDR1 LGHDT and CDR2 YNNKEL (reference sequence). The CDR3 runs to 19 residues.

The chain couples TRBV12-3 or TRBV12-4 to TRBJ1-5; D is ambiguous. The CDR3 has 15 residues. The germline V and J ends were trimmed by 3 bases and 0 bases, with 9 bases remaining between them. CDR3 nucleotide sequence: TGTGCCAGCAGTTTGGTGGGTTATAGCAATCAGCCCCAGCATTTT. The encoded protein is CASSLVGYSNQPQHF.

This clonotype was seen a few times. V is TRBV28 and J is TRBJ1-2, with no clear D. Per germline, CDR1 MDHEN and CDR2 SYDVKM. The CDR3 has 13 amino acids. V dropped 2 bases and J dropped 4 bases, with 8 bases sitting between them. CDR3 sequence reads: CASSLRVLYGYTF. The CDR3 DNA reads TGTGCCAGCAGTTTAAGGGTTCTCTATGGCTACACCTTC.

The V gene is TRBV12-3 or TRBV12-4, the J gene TRBJ2-3; 13 positions match TRBD2. The CDR3 is 15 residues long. The trim removed 5 bases at V and 7 bases at J, leaving 6 bases unmatched. The CDR3 region is CASSPGTSGTHTQYF. The DNA for the CDR3 is TGTGCCAGCAGTCCAGGGACTAGCGGGACGCATACGCAGTATTTT.

CDR3 residues: CASSQAWDSSGANVLTF. CDR3 nucleotides: TGTGCCAGCAGCCAAGCGTGGGACAGCTCTGGGGCCAACGTCCTGACTTTC. This sequence joins TRBV4-2 and TRBJ2-6, with 7 bases fitting TRBD1. J lost 0 bases, V lost 1 base, and 3 bases had no gene match. The CDR3 is 17 residues long. Germline V CDR1 and CDR2: LGHNA, YNFKEQ.

The chain is built from TRBV20-1 and TRBJ2-1; TRBD1 matches at 9 bases. The CDR3 has 17 residues. Losses at the gene ends were 1 base for V and 5 bases for J; bases not matched to a gene: 12. In germline, CDR1 is DFQATT, CDR2 SNEGSKA (reference sequence). CDR3 nucleotides: TGCAGTGCTAGAGCGCGATACAGGGGGCGGATTAACAATGAGCAGTTCTTC. Its translation: CSARARYRGRINNEQFF.

The chain has TRBV7-9 and TRBJ2-5; 7 bases fit TRBD1. The J segment lost 5 bases and the V segment lost 5 bases, leaving 17 bases of the junction unmatched. This CDR3 is built from 17 residues. Germline CDR1 and CDR2: SEHNR and FQNEAQ (reference sequence). CDR3 loop: CASSPGDGQERRETQYF. For the CDR3, the DNA is TGTGCCAGCAGCCCGGGTGACGGACAGGAAAGGCGCGAGACCCAGTACTTC.

The chain has TRBV9 and TRBJ2-5, with unresolved D. Germline-derived CDR1 and CDR2 are SGDLS and YYNGEE. The CDR3 is made up of 15 amino acids. V shed 0 bases and J shed 2 bases, with 11 bases lying between them. The CDR3 spells CASSVDATEQETQYF. The CDR3 coding sequence is TGTGCCAGCAGCGTAGACGCGACGGAACAAGAGACCCAGTACTTC.

V gene TRBV15 combines with J gene TRBJ1-5, with 8 bases matching TRBD1. V lost 4 bases to trimming and J lost 5 bases; unmatched junction nucleotides: 4. CDR1 is LNHNV, CDR2 YYDKDF, per germline (reference sequence). This CDR3 has 14 amino acids. Here the CDR3 reads CATSKNRGDQPQHF. The CDR3 nucleotides are TGTGCCACCAGCAAAAACAGGGGGGATCAGCCCCAGCATTTT.

The CDR3 region is CASSYPDSSGVSYNEQFF. The CDR3 bases are TGTGCCAGCAGTTACCCTGATTCAAGCGGGGTCTCCTACAATGAGCAGTTCTTC. The rearrangement links TRBV6-2 or TRBV6-3 to TRBJ2-1, with 7 bases identical to TRBD2. V lost 2 bases and J lost 0; bases outside the gene matches: 10. This CDR3 is built from 18 residues. Germline CDR1 reads MNHEY; CDR2 reads SVGEGT.

The V gene is TRBV12-3 or TRBV12-4, the J gene TRBJ2-2; TRBD2 matches at 13 bases. The CDR3 is 18 residues long. The J segment lost 5 bases and the V segment lost 5 bases, leaving 11 bases of the junction unmatched. CDR3: CASSIGLAGASGTGELFF. Here the CDR3 DNA reads TGTGCCAGCAGTATCGGACTAGCGGGGGCCTCGGGGACCGGGGAGCTGTTTTTT.

The gene calls are TRBV4-1 and TRBJ2-7; 7 nucleotides agree with TRBD1. Germline V gene lookup returns CDR1 MGHRA and CDR2 YSYEKL. The CDR3 loop spans 16 amino acids. V was clipped by 0 bases and J by 2 bases; unmatched bases: 7. CDR3 sequence (DNA): TGCGCCAGCAGCCAAGATGGTTCCGGGACAGCCTACGAGCAGTACTTC. Its translation is CASSQDGSGTAYEQYF.

The chain joins TRBV10-3 to TRBJ2-2; D may be TRBD1 (5 bases). Per the germline V gene, CDR1 is ENHRY and CDR2 is SYGVKD. CDR3 length: 14 residues. V lost 4 bases and J lost 5, with 11 bases in between. In nucleotides, the CDR3 is TGTGCCATCAGTGCGGCAGGGTTGACCGGGGAGCTGTTTTTT. Translation: CAISAAGLTGELFF.

This clonotype was found a few times. This chain links TRBV12-3 or TRBV12-4 with TRBJ1-2; D may be TRBD1 (5 bases). Trimming removed 1 base at V and 4 bases at J, with 16 bases between. The CDR3 has 16 amino acids. CDR3 sequence (DNA): TGTGCCAGCAGTTTAGTGGGCAGGGTGGGTACCTATGGCTACACCTTC. Translating gives CASSLVGRVGTYGYTF.